Below, 8 T cell receptor beta chains from the same sample are listed, as sequenced in a study of blood T cell repertoires in COVID-19. Sequenced by immunoSEQ multiplex PCR; TCRdb stores in-frame clones only, minus some. The sample yields fewer than 600,000 clones, around 87% seen once. The sequencing sample was made of PBMCs or T cells enriched from blood (not recorded which). These receptors came from a middle-aged woman who had recovered from COVID-19.

The chain employs TRBV19 and TRBJ2-5; perhaps TRBD2 as D (5 bases). This CDR3 comprises 13 residues. Trimming cost V 6 bases and J 3 bases, with 11 bases left between them. Germline V CDR1 and CDR2: LNHDA, SQIVND (reference sequence). Here the CDR3 DNA reads TGTGCCAGTAGGTTCCGGGGAGAAGAGACCCAGTACTTC. It translates to CASRFRGEETQYF.

The V gene is TRBV15, the J gene TRBJ1-1; the D gene is possibly TRBD1 (5 bases). The CDR3 spans 15 residues. CDR1 is LNHNV, CDR2 YYDKDF, per germline (reference sequence). V dropped 10 bases and J dropped 2 bases, with 20 bases sitting between them. The CDR3 sequence is CASQTYRTDNTEAFF. The CDR3 bases are TGTGCCAGCCAAACCTACAGGACCGATAACACTGAAGCTTTCTTT.

The rearrangement links TRBV3-1 (or the pseudogene TRBV3-2) to TRBJ2-3; no reliable D call. V was trimmed by 1 base and J by 5 bases, leaving 4 bases between them. From germline, CDR1 is LGHDT and CDR2 YNNKEL (reference sequence). This CDR3 region has 12 residues. CDR3 sequence (DNA): TGTGCCAGCAGCCAAGTTCGAGATACGCAGTATTTT. Translating it yields CASSQVRDTQYF.

The rearrangement links TRBV19 to TRBJ2-6, with a possible D match to TRBD2 (5 bases). The CDR3 is 18 residues long. CDR1 and CDR2 (germline): LNHDA, SQIVND (reference sequence). V lost 7 bases and J 2 bases, leaving 21 bases between the germline ends. CDR3 sequence: CASTPPRGRTTGANVLTF. The CDR3 nucleotides read TGTGCCAGTACCCCTCCCCGGGGTCGGACGACTGGGGCCAACGTCCTGACTTTC.

The chain links TRBV28 to TRBJ2-5; tentative D call: TRBD2 (5 bases). V was trimmed by 6 bases and J by 4 bases, leaving 18 bases between them. Germline loops: CDR1 MDHEN, CDR2 SYDVKM. CDR3 length equals 15 residues. The CDR3 DNA reads as TGTGCCAGCAGCCTACCCCGGGGATTGAGAGAGACCCAGTACTTC. Translation gives CASSLPRGLRETQYF.

This chain joins TRBV11-2 and TRBJ2-4, with 7 bases lining up with TRBD2. Trimming at V came to 5 bases and at J to 6 bases, leaving 7 bases not matched to a gene. In germline, CDR1 is SGHAT, CDR2 FQNNGV. The CDR3 length is 14 residues. The CDR3 DNA follows: TGTGCCAGCAGCCCTCACTGGGGGGGAAACATTCAGTACTTC. Protein sequence: CASSPHWGGNIQYF.

This clone has a count of ten or more. The chain has TRBV10-1 and TRBJ1-1; 7 bases map to TRBD1. The germline CDR1 and CDR2 sequences are WNHNN and SYGVQD (reference sequence). The ends lost 6 bases at V and 2 bases at J; junction bases unmatched: 9. The CDR3 covers 15 residues. CDR3 protein: CASRPSTGRNTEAFF. Here the CDR3 DNA reads TGCGCCAGCAGACCCTCGACAGGGAGAAACACTGAAGCTTTCTTT.

Worth noting for this clone: Additional DNA sequences in this sample encode the identical CDR3. The genes are TRBV29-1 and TRBJ1-1, with D maybe TRBD1 (6 bases). V was shortened by 6 bases and J by 5 bases, with 13 bases between the two germline ends. The V gene's germline CDR1 is SQVTM and CDR2 ANQGSEA. The CDR3 spans 12 residues. The CDR3 loop is CSVTDRFTEAFF. CDR3 nucleotide sequence: TGCAGCGTAACCGACAGGTTTACTGAAGCTTTCTTT.